Following are 32 T cell receptor beta chains from one sample sequenced in a study of graft-versus-host responses after intestinal transplantation. Assay used: immunoSEQ multiplex PCR; TCRdb lists only in-frame clones, some missing. This table has approximately 82,000 clones, roughly 91% appearing once. The antigens these receptors bind are not known. Sequences were derived from unstimulated CD4+ T cells sorted from spleen or lymph node cells, sampled before intestinal transplant. The receptor source for this set is a human donor who received an intestinal transplant.

The rearrangement uses TRBV12-5 and TRBJ2-1; weak D call: TRBD2 (7 bases). CDR1 and CDR2 (germline): LGHNT, FRNRAP. Trimming took off 7 bases at V and 4 bases at J, with 11 bases between the two ends. The CDR3 spans 13 residues. The CDR3 sequence: CASAGGWYNEQFF. CDR3 bases: TGTGCTAGTGCGGGGGGCTGGTACAATGAGCAGTTCTTC.

The chain recombines TRBV4-3 with TRBJ1-3, with D perhaps matching TRBD1 (6 bases). Trimming removed 0 bases at V and 5 bases at J, with 17 bases between. Germline-derived CDR1 and CDR2 are LGHNA and YSLEER. The CDR3 covers 17 residues. CDR3 DNA: TGCGCCAGCAGCCAAGATTGGGACATCGTCGCAAGAAACACCATATATTTT. This gives the protein CASSQDWDIVARNTIYF.

The chain uses TRBV9 and TRBJ1-3, with D hard to call. V was shortened by 3 bases and J by 0 bases, with 13 bases between the two germline ends. Germline CDR1 SGDLS, CDR2 YYNGEE. There are 16 residues in the CDR3. The CDR3 region has the DNA TGTGCCAGCAGCGCACGACAAACCCCCTCTGGAAACACCATATATTTT. Its translation: CASSARQTPSGNTIYF.

The V and J genes are TRBV2 and TRBJ2-1; 7 bases are a match to TRBD1. Trimming removed 4 bases from V and 7 bases from J; junction bases left unmatched: 7. This CDR3 region has 14 residues. Per the germline V gene, CDR1 is SNHLY and CDR2 is FYNNEI. The CDR3 is CASSGETGINEQFF. CDR3 coding DNA: TGTGCCAGCAGTGGGGAGACAGGGATAAATGAGCAGTTCTTC.

This chain joins TRBV4-3 and TRBJ2-7, with 7 positions matching TRBD1. CDR1 and CDR2 from the germline V gene are LGHNA and YSLEER. V dropped 1 base and J dropped 4; count of bases not matched to a gene: 7. There are 15 residues in the CDR3. The chain's CDR3 is CASSQAPGGGYEQYF. The CDR3 coding sequence is TGCGCCAGCAGCCAAGCACCAGGGGGTGGTTACGAGCAGTACTTC.

J is TRBJ2-7 and V is TRBV5-5; D gene ambiguous. The germline CDR1 and CDR2 sequences are SGHKS and YYEKEE (reference sequence). V was trimmed by 5 bases and J by 3 bases, leaving 9 bases between them. The CDR3 length is 12 residues. CDR3 sequence (DNA): TGTGCCAGCAGTTTAGAGCTCTACGAGCAGTACTTC. It codes for CASSLELYEQYF.

V and J are TRBV7-2 and TRBJ2-7; 10 bases map to TRBD1. The V and J ends lost 5 bases and 1 base, in that order; junction bases with no gene match: 5. Germline values: CDR1 SGHTA, CDR2 FQGNSA. This CDR3 has 15 amino acids. CDR3 region: CASSRPGQGSYEQYF. The CDR3 DNA follows: TGTGCCAGCAGCCGCCCGGGACAGGGGTCCTACGAGCAGTACTTC. The whole variable domain, filled in from reference TRBV7-2 and TRBJ2-7, reads GAGVSQSPSNKVTEKGKDVELRCDPISGHTALYWYRQSLGQGLEFLIYFQGNSAPDKSGLPSDRFSAERTGGSVSTLTIQRTQQEDSAVYLCASSRPGQGSYEQYFGPGTRLTVT.

CDR3 sequence: CASSLALQGANYGYTF. The CDR3 DNA follows: TGTGCCAGCAGCTTAGCTCTACAGGGGGCTAACTATGGCTACACCTTC. This chain uses TRBV5-4 with TRBJ1-2; 8 nucleotides agree with TRBD1. The CDR3 spans 16 residues. Germline lookup yields CDR1 SGHNT and CDR2 YYREEE (reference sequence). V lost 2 bases, J lost 0 bases, and 6 bases stayed unmatched.

CDR3 nucleotide sequence: TGTGCCAGCAGTGAAACGGGACAGCCTCCCTACGAGCAGTACTTC. Translated: CASSETGQPPYEQYF. The V call is TRBV25-1, the J call TRBJ2-5; TRBD1 aligns across 7 bases. The closer fit of TRBJ2-7 to the DNA end suggests the J call may be wrong. This CDR3 has 15 amino acids. Germline CDR1 and CDR2: MGHDK and SYGVNS.

The chain recombines TRBV15 with TRBJ2-7; the D gene is possibly TRBD1 (6 bases). V was cut by 0 bases and J by 6 bases, with 9 bases left in between. Germline CDR1 LNHNV, CDR2 YYDKDF (reference sequence). The CDR3 spans 13 residues. The CDR3 sequence: CATSRDWGPEQYF. Here the CDR3 DNA reads TGTGCCACCAGCAGAGATTGGGGGCCCGAGCAGTACTTC.

The rearrangement links TRBV10-3 to TRBJ2-3, with 13 bases matching TRBD2. J gave up 9 bases and V 7 bases, and 16 bases lay outside the gene matches. The germline gives CDR1 ENHRY, CDR2 SYGVKD. The CDR3 length is 17 residues. Here the CDR3 reads CAITPTSGGTREGTQYF. CDR3 nucleotide sequence: TGTGCCATCACGCCGACTAGCGGGGGGACCCGGGAAGGGACGCAGTATTTT.

The CDR3 sequence: CASTRGGTGELFF. Written as DNA, the CDR3 is TGTGCCAGCACCCGAGGGGGCACCGGGGAGCTGTTTTTT. This chain joins TRBV14 and TRBJ2-2, with D possibly matching TRBD1 (6 bases). Germline CDR1 SGHDN, CDR2 FVKESK. V lost 7 bases, J lost 4 bases, and 10 bases lay in between. The CDR3 has 13 amino acids.

This rearrangement joins TRBV1 to TRBJ2-3; the table assigns TRBD2, which was not confirmed against the DNA. TRBV1 is a documented pseudogene. This CDR3 is 16 amino acids long. The CDR3 DNA is TGCACCAGCAGCCCGCTTAAGAGCGGACCCACAGATACGCAGTATTTT. Encoded protein: CTSSPLKSGPTDTQYF.

The V gene is TRBV5-4, the J gene TRBJ1-5, with no clear D. V shed 5 bases and J shed 3 bases, with 9 bases lying between them. CDR3 length equals 13 residues. Germline lookup yields CDR1 SGHNT and CDR2 YYREEE (reference sequence). CDR3 protein: CASSIGVNQPQHF. The CDR3 region has the DNA TGTGCCAGCAGTATCGGGGTCAATCAGCCCCAGCATTTT.

The rearrangement uses TRBV7-2 and TRBJ2-7; TRBD1 matches at 7 bases. Germline CDR1 reads SGHTA; CDR2 reads FQGNSA. Unmatched junction bases numbered 6, after V lost 5 bases and J lost 2 bases. The CDR3 spans 14 residues. CDR3 DNA: TGTGCCAGCAGCAGGTACGGACAGGCCTACGAGCAGTACTTC. Its protein product is CASSRYGQAYEQYF.

This chain connects TRBV14 to TRBJ2-3; possible D gene TRBD1, 5 bases. The CDR3 runs to 15 residues. The V end was cut by 5 bases, the J end by 3 bases, with 15 bases between. The germline CDR1 and CDR2 sequences are SGHDN and FVKESK. CDR3 in amino acids: CASSAPGMVTDTQYF. The CDR3 region has the DNA TGTGCCAGCAGCGCCCCAGGGATGGTAACAGATACGCAGTATTTT.

The V and J genes are TRBV27 and TRBJ2-2; 10 bases are a match to TRBD2. Per the germline V gene, CDR1 is MNHEY and CDR2 is SMNVEV (reference sequence). Unmatched junction bases numbered 18, after V lost 7 bases and J lost 7 bases. This CDR3 contains 18 residues. For the CDR3, the DNA is TGTGCCAGCACCCTCTTAGCGGGGGGCCCCAGTGGGGGCGGGGAGCTGTTTTTT. This encodes CASTLLAGGPSGGGELFF.

A single count supports this clone. The V and J genes are TRBV6-5 and TRBJ1-2, with D unresolved. Per germline, CDR1 MNHEY and CDR2 SVGAGI. Trimming took off 3 bases at V and 3 bases at J, with 8 bases between the two ends. The CDR3 is 13 amino acids. CDR3: CASSYGPDYGYTF. The CDR3 DNA reads as TGTGCCAGCAGTTATGGGCCGGACTATGGCTACACCTTC.

The V and J genes are TRBV7-8 and TRBJ2-3; D is unresolved. The germline CDR1 and CDR2 sequences are SGHVS and FQNEAQ. This CDR3 has 13 amino acids. V dropped 1 base and J dropped 3 bases, with 5 bases sitting between them. CDR3 region: CASSLVMTDTQYF. CDR3 coding DNA: TGTGCCAGCAGCTTAGTTATGACAGATACGCAGTATTTT.

The chain has TRBV29-1 and TRBJ1-1; D not resolved. This CDR3 spans 13 amino acids. CDR1 is SQVTM and CDR2 is ANQGSEA in the germline V gene. Trimming shortened V by 6 bases and J by 5 bases, and 16 bases separated the two germline ends. The CDR3 protein is CSVPGSLWTEAFF. The DNA for the CDR3 is TGCAGCGTCCCCGGGAGTCTCTGGACTGAAGCTTTCTTT.

The rearrangement joins TRBV7-2 to TRBJ2-1; D might be TRBD1 (8 bases). The CDR3 is 15 amino acids. Germline values: CDR1 SGHTA, CDR2 FQGNSA. The ends were cut back, 1 base at V and 4 bases at J, with 11 bases in the middle. CDR3: CASSLEQGGYNEQFF. The CDR3 nucleotides read TGTGCCAGCAGCTTAGAACAGGGGGGGTACAATGAGCAGTTCTTC.

The V call is TRBV4-3, the J call TRBJ2-7; maybe TRBD1 (5 bases). Germline V gene lookup returns CDR1 LGHNA and CDR2 YSLEER. V lost 0 bases and J 6 bases, leaving 15 bases between the germline ends. This CDR3 is 15 amino acids long. CDR3 bases: TGCGCCAGCAGCCAAGACAGGGATTTGGTCTCCGAGCAGTACTTC. This translates into CASSQDRDLVSEQYF.

The chain employs TRBV11-2 and TRBJ2-1; 7 nucleotides match TRBD1. J gave up 7 bases and V 5 bases, and 5 bases lay outside the gene matches. Germline V gene data show CDR1 as SGHAT and CDR2 as FQNNGV. The CDR3 extends over 13 amino acids. The chain's CDR3 is CASSQDRINEQFF. The CDR3 nucleotides read TGTGCCAGCAGCCAGGACAGGATAAATGAGCAGTTCTTC.

V usage is TRBV7-6 and J usage is TRBJ2-1, with D unclear. This CDR3 region has 13 residues. Trimming stripped 5 bases from V and 10 bases from J, with 15 bases between. Germline values: CDR1 SGHVS, CDR2 FNYEAQ. CDR3 in DNA: TGTGCCAGCAGCACCCAGGCCCGGTCCGAGCAGTTCTTC. Translating it yields CASSTQARSEQFF.

This clone appeared once. The chain couples TRBV6-6 to TRBJ2-3, with TRBD2 identical over 12 bases. The CDR3 runs to 15 residues. Looked up from germline, CDR1 is MNHNY and CDR2 is SVGAGI (reference sequence). After removal of 9 bases from V and 1 base from J, the junction contained 5 bases not matched to a gene. In DNA, the CDR3 is TGTGCCAGTAGACTAGCGGGGGTTCGCACAGATACGCAGTATTTT. This translates into CASRLAGVRTDTQYF.

This chain uses TRBV12-5 with TRBJ2-7, with D uncertain. V was shortened by 5 bases and J by 2 bases, with 10 bases between the two germline ends. CDR1 is LGHNT, CDR2 FRNRAP, per germline. The CDR3 totals 13 residues. The DNA for the CDR3 is TGTGCTAGTGGTCTCTCGGGTACCTACGAGCAGTACTTC. This translates into CASGLSGTYEQYF.

J is TRBJ2-7 and V is TRBV23-1; 8 nucleotides match TRBD1. TRBV23-1 is given ORF status, its function remaining uncertain. Trimming at V came to 6 bases and at J to 4 bases, leaving 17 bases not matched to a gene. This CDR3 is 17 amino acids long. In DNA form, the CDR3 reads TGCGCCAGCAGGATTCTCAGAAACAGGGGGAGTAGGTACGAGCAGTACTTC. It encodes CASRILRNRGSRYEQYF.

The V and J genes are TRBV25-1 and TRBJ1-1; the D gene is possibly TRBD1 (5 bases). The V gene lost 4 bases and the J gene lost 0 bases, with 9 bases spanning the gap. Per germline, CDR1 MGHDK and CDR2 SYGVNS. The CDR3 has 14 amino acids. CDR3 residues: CASSVGQMNTEAFF. The CDR3 region has the DNA TGTGCCAGCAGTGTCGGACAAATGAACACTGAAGCTTTCTTT.

This chain uses TRBV18 with TRBJ2-7; TRBD2 aligns across 11 bases. Germline V gene sequence: CDR1 KGHSH, CDR2 LQKENI. The CDR3 covers 19 residues. V lost 1 base to trimming and J lost 2 bases; unmatched junction nucleotides: 13. As DNA, the CDR3 is TGTGCCAGCTCACCACTTCATGTGCCTAGCGGGGGGAGCACCTACGAGCAGTACTTC. Residues: CASSPLHVPSGGSTYEQYF.

The chain employs TRBV9 and TRBJ1-1, with TRBD1 matching over 8 bases. The CDR3 is 15 residues long. Trimming at V came to 3 bases and at J to 2 bases, leaving 6 bases not matched to a gene. CDR1 SGDLS and CDR2 YYNGEE come from the germline V gene. In DNA, the CDR3 is TGTGCCAGCAGCGCCTCGACAGGGGCTAACACTGAAGCTTTCTTT. Its protein is CASSASTGANTEAFF.

Concerning this clone itself: Germline is not matched at one junction end, which may reflect a read error. CDR3 protein: CVSSEYRGQSNEKLFF. The CDR3 nucleotides are TGTGTCAGCAGTGAATATAGGGGGCAGTCCAATGAAAAACTGTTTTTT. V usage is TRBV25-1 and J usage is TRBJ1-4, with TRBD1 identical over 7 bases. Germline CDR1 MGHDK, CDR2 SYGVNS. This CDR3 spans 16 amino acids.

V is TRBV6-5 and J is TRBJ1-5; D remains ambiguous. The V end lost 5 bases, the J end lost 2 bases, and 4 bases lay between the germline ends. The CDR3 extends over 12 amino acids. Germline values: CDR1 MNHEY, CDR2 SVGAGI. The CDR3 sequence: CASSTGNQPQHF. The CDR3 DNA reads as TGTGCCAGCAGTACAGGCAATCAGCCCCAGCATTTT.